This TCR beta chain appears in the sequencing data of a study of cytomegalovirus exposure and HLA in healthy donors. Across the study: An earlier analysis identified 117 million unique TCR beta sequences in about 190 million T cells. General observations from the study: The study listed roughly 150 cytomegalovirus-associated TCR beta chains.

Primers for the PCR totalled 60 Vbeta and 13 Jbeta. Assay used: immunoSEQ multiplex PCR; TCRdb lists only in-frame clones, some missing. The table shows about 200,000 clones, with approximately 78% occurring only once. Germline V gene sequence: CDR1 MDHEN, CDR2 SYDVKM. Trimming stripped 5 bases from V and 2 bases from J, with 10 bases between. The CDR3 has 13 residues. Turning to this clone: As yet, its antigen is unknown.

The chain recombines TRBV28 with TRBJ2-7; D possibly corresponds to TRBD2 (5 bases). The sample consisted of PBMCs. The receptor's source is a woman aged 50 to 60 in good health and CMV-seropositive. The CDR3: CASSRGSPYEQYF. The CDR3 DNA follows: TGTGCCAGCAGTCGCGGGTCGCCCTACGAGCAGTACTTC.